This is a list of T cell receptor beta chains from one sample in a study of CD8+ T cells in alopecia areata. Produced via immunoSEQ multiplex PCR; TCRdb's table is partial and in-frame only. The repertoire consists of several thousand clones, with 85% to 95% occurring once and the leading ten covering 15% to 20%. The sequenced sample was skin, obtained at week 4, from a patient treated with tofacitinib. The receptors shown here come from a human donor with alopecia areata. CDR3s leave out the opening cysteine and the closing phenylalanine or tryptophan. D genes are given only for firm matches. Clone size is stated in some rows and not others, as once, few, many or a class when expanded.

abundance,d_gene,v_gene,CDR3aa
-,-,TRBV13,ASSLSPEANYEQY
-,-,TRBV21-1,ASTSSHSGGLYNSPLH
-,-,TRBV5-1,ASSPKTGNNYGYT
-,TRBD2,TRBV4-1,AILAGAPQETQY
-,TRBD1,TRBV19,ASSPLGRTGDFNEQF
-,-,TRBV30,AWNPGANTGELF
-,-,TRBV29-1,SVSGTTEAF
-,-,TRBV4-3,ASSPYRVSYEQY
-,TRBD1,TRBV5-1,ASSPDKRTGSTNYGYT
-,-,TRBV6-5,ASSPLGGGAF
-,-,TRBV5-4,ASSTYQDGSNQPQH
once,TRBD1,TRBV6-6,ATAWDREGQPQH
once,-,TRBV6-5,ASRFKLEAF
once,-,TRBV6-5,ASTSGGGYT
-,-,TRBV9,ASSPTGGANQPQH
-,-,TRBV5-1,ASSDRTSYGYT
-,-,TRBV6-1,ASSDTVNEQF
once,TRBD2,TRBV7-6,ASSPRAAASGGNEQF
-,-,TRBV5-1,ASSLFRPNTEAF